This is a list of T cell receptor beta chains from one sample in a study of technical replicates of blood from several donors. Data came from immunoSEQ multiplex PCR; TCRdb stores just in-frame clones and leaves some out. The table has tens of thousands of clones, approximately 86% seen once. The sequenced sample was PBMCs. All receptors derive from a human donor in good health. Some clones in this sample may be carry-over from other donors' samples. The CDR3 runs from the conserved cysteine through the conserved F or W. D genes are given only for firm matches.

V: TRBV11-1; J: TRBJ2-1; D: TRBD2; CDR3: CASRPRLAGAHNEQFF
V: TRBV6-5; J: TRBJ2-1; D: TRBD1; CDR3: CASSSHSQGAIEQFF
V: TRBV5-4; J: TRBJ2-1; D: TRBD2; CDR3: CASSSGLPTDLYNEQFF
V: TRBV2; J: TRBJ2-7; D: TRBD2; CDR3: CASQRTSGQYEQYF
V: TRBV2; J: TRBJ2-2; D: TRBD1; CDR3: CASSGTGEIGELFF
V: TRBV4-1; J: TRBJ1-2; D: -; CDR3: CASSQDRQGSYGYTF
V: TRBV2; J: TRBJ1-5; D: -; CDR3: CASSRDNGQPQHF
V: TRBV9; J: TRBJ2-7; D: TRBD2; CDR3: CASSPGYYGEGDYEQYF
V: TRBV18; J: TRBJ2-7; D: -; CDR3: CASSPPFASGYEQYF
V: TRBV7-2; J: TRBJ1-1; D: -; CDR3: CASSEAFTEAFF
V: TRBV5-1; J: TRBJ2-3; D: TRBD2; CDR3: CASSGGESTDTQYF
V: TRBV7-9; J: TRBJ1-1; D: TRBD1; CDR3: CASSSSTGTDNTEAFF
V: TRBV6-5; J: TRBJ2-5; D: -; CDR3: CASGPADSGETQYF
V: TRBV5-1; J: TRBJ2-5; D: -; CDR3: CASSPEAETQYF
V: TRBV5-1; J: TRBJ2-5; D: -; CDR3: CASSLGRRVSETQYF
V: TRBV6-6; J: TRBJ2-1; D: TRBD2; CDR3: CASRIAGSGNEQFF
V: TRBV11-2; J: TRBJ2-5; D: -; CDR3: CASSLSDFGPTQYF
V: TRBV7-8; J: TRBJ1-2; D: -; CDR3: CASSLGTGEAGYGYTF
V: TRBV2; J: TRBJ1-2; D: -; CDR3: CASLRSLISSNYTF
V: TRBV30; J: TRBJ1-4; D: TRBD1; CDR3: CAWSRGGDNEKLFF
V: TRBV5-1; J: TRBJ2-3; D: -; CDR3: CASSLVGASSTDTQYF
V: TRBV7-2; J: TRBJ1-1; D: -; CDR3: CASSVGGGYTEAFF
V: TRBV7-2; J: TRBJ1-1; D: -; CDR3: CASSLGAGRTEAFF
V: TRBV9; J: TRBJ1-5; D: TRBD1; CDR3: CASSVVTGTGVRQPQHF
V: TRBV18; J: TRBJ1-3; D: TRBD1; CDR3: CASSPAGGRNTIYF
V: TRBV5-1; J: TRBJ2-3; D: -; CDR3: CASSLDSGPDTQYF
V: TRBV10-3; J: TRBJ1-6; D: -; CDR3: CAISDKGSHNSPLHF
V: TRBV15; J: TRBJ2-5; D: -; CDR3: CATSTELKGRQETQYF
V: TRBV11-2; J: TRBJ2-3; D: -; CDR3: CASSLDLGGGGGTDTQYF
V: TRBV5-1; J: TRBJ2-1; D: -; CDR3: CASLSSPGGSYNEQFF
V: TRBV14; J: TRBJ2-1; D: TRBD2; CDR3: CASSQHGGGRVNEQFF
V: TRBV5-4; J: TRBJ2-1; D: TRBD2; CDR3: CASSLASGQTIGNEQFF
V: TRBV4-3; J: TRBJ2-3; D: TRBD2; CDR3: CASSQDSSGGSDTQYF
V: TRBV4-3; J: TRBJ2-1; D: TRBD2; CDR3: CASSQGGGYNEQFF
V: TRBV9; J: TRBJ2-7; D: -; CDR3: CASPCATASSYEQYF
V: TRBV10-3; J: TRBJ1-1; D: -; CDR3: CAISGVSRGHTEAFF
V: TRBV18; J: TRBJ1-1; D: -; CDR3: CASSPQVTGGGTEAFF
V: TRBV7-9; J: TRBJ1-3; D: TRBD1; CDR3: CASSPRGQGFGNTIYF
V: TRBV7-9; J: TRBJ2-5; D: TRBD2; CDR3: CASSLVLAGETQYF
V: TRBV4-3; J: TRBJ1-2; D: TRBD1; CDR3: CASSPTGGRRGGYTF
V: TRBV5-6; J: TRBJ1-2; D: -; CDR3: CASSLSEERGMSSYTF
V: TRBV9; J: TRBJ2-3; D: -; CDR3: CASSVTSGTDTQYF
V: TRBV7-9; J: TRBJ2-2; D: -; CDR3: CASSLRAYTGELFF
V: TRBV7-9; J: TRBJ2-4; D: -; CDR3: CASSDLWAGEAKNIQYF